The 7 T cell receptor beta chains below all came from one sample that was sequenced in a study of beta chain features in type 1 diabetes. Study findings and constraints: Significant though moderate, a shortening of TCRB CDR3s appeared in all four CD4+ subsets of Type 1 diabetes patients.

Sequencing targeted expressed TCRB transcripts, as all isolated RNA had been reverse transcribed. Libraries were prepared by immunoSEQ multiplex PCR; TCRdb keeps only in-frame clonotypes and omits some of them. The sample has 330,000 or so clones, roughly 12% seen once. These receptors are not linked to any known antigen. Sequenced material: naive CD4+ T cells from blood. Receptors were obtained from a woman younger than 35 with type 1 diabetes.

In its sample, this clone was seen a few times. The gene calls are TRBV29-1 and TRBJ1-2; TRBD1 matches at 11 bases. The J segment lost 4 bases and the V segment lost 4 bases, leaving 2 bases of the junction unmatched. The CDR3 runs to 13 residues. Germline V gene sequence: CDR1 SQVTM, CDR2 ANQGSEA. The CDR3 loop reads CSVGDRGSYGYTF. The CDR3 nucleotides are TGCAGCGTTGGGGACAGGGGGTCCTATGGCTACACCTTC.

The J gene is TRBJ2-3, the V gene TRBV29-1; tentatively, D is TRBD2 (5 bases). V was cut by 1 base and J by 6 bases, with 17 bases left in between. CDR3 length equals 15 residues. Germline assignment: CDR1 SQVTM and CDR2 ANQGSEA. The CDR3 sequence is CSVEAEHPRRDTQYF. Here the CDR3 DNA reads TGCAGCGTTGAAGCCGAGCACCCGAGGAGGGATACGCAGTATTTT.

This clone was recorded a few times. The chain combines TRBV15 with TRBJ1-1, with a possible D match to TRBD1 (5 bases). The CDR3 is 15 residues long. The V end lost 5 bases, the J end lost 0 bases, and 13 bases lay between the germline ends. CDR1 LNHNV and CDR2 YYDKDF come from the germline V gene (reference sequence). CDR3 sequence (DNA): TGTGCCACCAGCCCCCCCGGGACTATGAACACTGAAGCTTTCTTT. Amino acids: CATSPPGTMNTEAFF. The entire variable domain, with the rest obtained from reference TRBV15 and TRBJ1-1, is as follows: DAMVIQNPRYQVTQFGKPVTLSCSQTLNHNVMYWYQQKSSQAPKLLFHYYDKDFNNEADTPDNFQSRRPNTSFCFLDIRSPGLGDTAMYLCATSPPGTMNTEAFFGQGTRLTVV.

The V call is TRBV5-1, the J call TRBJ2-5; 10 bases map to TRBD2. Trimming took 0 bases from V and 5 from J; bases not matched to a gene: 7. CDR1 SGHRS and CDR2 YFSETQ come from the germline V gene. The CDR3 contains 16 residues. The CDR3 loop reads CASSLGVAGGFETQYF. In nucleotides, the CDR3 is TGCGCCAGCAGCTTGGGAGTAGCGGGAGGATTTGAGACCCAGTACTTC.

This clone has a handful of counts. The chain joins TRBV4-2 to TRBJ1-2, with 7 bases matching TRBD1. V was pared by 4 bases and J by 8 bases, with 7 bases of the junction left unmatched. There are 13 residues in the CDR3. CDR1 and CDR2 (germline): LGHNA, YNFKEQ. CDR3 bases: TGTGCCAGCAGCCCCGACAGGGTGGGAGGCTACACCTTC. Protein product: CASSPDRVGGYTF.

There are a few counts of this clone. The chain carries TRBV29-1 and TRBJ2-5; TRBD2 agrees at 11 bases. After removal of 7 bases from V and 2 bases from J, the junction contained 3 bases not matched to a gene. The germline V gene encodes CDR1 SQVTM and CDR2 ANQGSEA. The CDR3 runs to 13 residues. CDR3 in amino acids: CSDRLAGQETQYF. The CDR3 DNA reads TGCAGCGACCGACTAGCGGGACAAGAGACCCAGTACTTC. Full variable domain (outside the CDR3, taken from reference TRBV29-1 and TRBJ2-5): SAVISQKPSRDICQRGTSLTIQCQVDSQVTMMFWYRQQPGQSLTLIATANQGSEATYESGFVIDKFPISRPNLTFSTLTVSNMSPEDSSIYLCSDRLAGQETQYFGPGTRLLVL.

This clone appeared a few times. This chain links TRBV25-1 with TRBJ2-7; the D gene is possibly TRBD1 (5 bases). Germline V lookup: CDR1 MGHDK, CDR2 SYGVNS. Trimming removed 0 bases from V and 6 bases from J, with 15 bases in between. This CDR3 has 15 amino acids. CDR3 DNA: TGTGCCAGCAGTGAATATAACAGGTTAGGAACCGAGCAGTACTTC. Translation: CASSEYNRLGTEQYF.